This is a list of T cell receptor beta chains from one sample in a study of cytomegalovirus exposure and HLA in healthy donors. Sequenced by immunoSEQ multiplex PCR; TCRdb stores in-frame clones only, minus some. The sample includes some 110,000 clones, about 80% of them seen just once. Input material: PBMCs. All receptors come from a man aged 30-40 years in good health and CMV-seropositive. CDR3s include the opening cysteine and the closing phenylalanine or tryptophan. The D gene is left open where the match is weak. Clone sizes are given selectively: once, few, many, or a class where the clone is expanded.

clone_size,d_call,cdr3_length,j_call,v_call,cdr3_nt,cdr3_aa
.,TRBD1,15,TRBJ2-1,TRBV9,TGTGCCAGCAGCGTACATGGGACAGCGAACAATGAGCAGTTCTTC,CASSVHGTANNEQFF
.,.,14,TRBJ1-5,TRBV6-4,TGTGCCACCTCCCTTGAGCCAGGGGACCAGCCCCAGCATTTT,CATSLEPGDQPQHF
once,.,13,TRBJ2-5,TRBV6-6,TGTGCCAGCAGTTACGGAGGTCAAGAGACCCAGTACTTC,CASSYGGQETQYF
.,TRBD2,16,TRBJ2-3,TRBV6-5,TGTGCCAGCAGTTCACCCGGCGGGAGGGCCGGGCGTACGCAGTATTTT,CASSSPGGRAGRTQYF
.,TRBD1,15,TRBJ1-1,TRBV4-2,TGTGCCAGCAGCCATTCCGACAGGGTGAACACTGAAGCTTTCTTT,CASSHSDRVNTEAFF
.,TRBD1,14,TRBJ1-6,TRBV6-5,TGTGCCAGCAGTTATGGACAGGGGCATTCACCCCTCCACTTT,CASSYGQGHSPLHF
.,.,13,TRBJ2-7,TRBV29-1,TGCAGCGTTGATCCCGGCAGAGGCTACGAGCAGTACTTC,CSVDPGRGYEQYF
.,TRBD1,15,TRBJ1-1,TRBV7-8,TGTGCCAGCAGCTTAGAAACAGGGGAGTACACTGAAGCTTTCTTT,CASSLETGEYTEAFF
.,TRBD2,18,TRBJ2-6,TRBV25-1,TGTGCCAGCAGTGAATCCGGGGGGGTACGGGCTGGGGCCAACGTCCTGACTTTC,CASSESGGVRAGANVLTF
.,.,15,TRBJ1-1,TRBV16,TGTGCCAGCAGCCAATTCGCAGGGAAGAACACTGAAGCTTTCTTT,CASSQFAGKNTEAFF